This section outlines one TCR beta chain sequence together with its context. One end of the junction is discordant with germline, which a read error may explain. The CDR3 length is 13 residues. The germline CDR1 and CDR2 sequences are SGHTA and FQGNSA. The sample is drawn from a study of blood T cell repertoires in COVID-19. Study context: Sites across the United States, Italy and Spain contributed samples from acute and convalescent COVID-19. Nucleic acid was either cDNA or gDNA, and it came from T cells, B-cell-depleted T cells, or PBMCs.

Per the original methods: Reference gene primer amplification gave estimated nucleated cell counts. The repertoire was sequenced with immunoSEQ multiplex PCR; TCRdb's copy has only in-frame clones and lacks some. That table furnishes V, J and clone size, whereas the DNA furnished D and trimming. The sample includes roughly 100,000 clones, about 90% of them seen just once. This receptor was taken from a man aged 45 to 65 with acute or convalescent COVID-19. This chain links TRBV7-2 with TRBJ1-2; 9 bases agree with TRBD1. Sample: peripheral blood. CDR3 coding DNA: TGTGCCAGCAGCTTAGGGGGGATCGGGACAGGGAGCTTC. Residues: CASSLGGIGTGSF.